Shown below are 15 T cell receptor beta chains from a single sample sequenced in a study of blood T cell repertoires in COVID-19. Method: immunoSEQ multiplex PCR; TCRdb's copy keeps in-frame clones and lacks some. The sample includes under 250,000 clones, more than 75% of them seen just once. Sequencing used peripheral blood. These receptors were taken from a woman in her seventies with active or convalescent COVID-19.

This clone was recorded only once. The chain uses TRBV6-5 and TRBJ2-2; a weak D match, TRBD2 (6 bases). Between the trimmed V and J ends, which lost 7 bases and 0 bases, there was a span of 12 bases. Per the germline V gene, CDR1 is MNHEY and CDR2 is SVGAGI. The CDR3 loop spans 15 amino acids. The CDR3 spells CASTYGGANTGELFF. Here the CDR3 DNA reads TGTGCCAGCACCTACGGAGGGGCGAACACCGGGGAGCTGTTTTTT.

V and J are TRBV6-4 and TRBJ2-2; 9 bases match TRBD1. The CDR3 length is 17 residues. Trimming removed 0 bases from V and 0 bases from J; junction bases left unmatched: 2. CDR1 MRHNA and CDR2 SNTAGT come from the germline V gene. Written as DNA, the CDR3 is TGTGCCAGCAGTGACTCTCGGACAGGGGCGAACACCGGGGAGCTGTTTTTT. Translating it yields CASSDSRTGANTGELFF.

This clone occurred once. The genes are TRBV6-5 and TRBJ1-1; D is unclear. V was trimmed by 6 bases and J by 0 bases, leaving 11 bases between them. Germline values: CDR1 MNHEY, CDR2 SVGAGI. The CDR3 sequence is 14 residues long. The CDR3: CASRPSGMNTEAFF. CDR3 nucleotide sequence: TGTGCCAGCAGACCCTCGGGTATGAACACTGAAGCTTTCTTT.

V usage is TRBV4-2 and J usage is TRBJ1-1; D not resolved. The V end lost 4 bases, the J end lost 5 bases, and 14 bases lay between the germline ends. There are 14 residues in the CDR3. CDR1 LGHNA and CDR2 YNFKEQ come from the germline V gene. Written as DNA, the CDR3 is TGTGCCAGCAGCCCTTCTGGAGAAAGAACTGAAGCTTTCTTT. Its translation: CASSPSGERTEAFF.

The count of this clone is one. The genes are TRBV28 and TRBJ1-2, with a possible D match to TRBD1 (5 bases). V was pared by 3 bases and J by 2 bases, with 10 bases between. Germline-derived CDR1 and CDR2 are MDHEN and SYDVKM. The CDR3 contains 14 residues. The chain's CDR3 is CASSFQGRNYGYTF. The CDR3 nucleotides read TGTGCCAGCAGTTTCCAGGGTCGGAACTATGGCTACACCTTC.

In its sample, this clone was seen once. V is TRBV7-2 and J is TRBJ2-4; 9 bases line up with TRBD1. Trimming removed 7 bases from V and 4 bases from J; junction bases left unmatched: 8. Germline V lookup: CDR1 SGHTA, CDR2 FQGNSA. This CDR3 is built from 15 residues. The CDR3 bases are TGTGCCAGCAACGAAGGGGACAGGGAAAAAAACATTCAGTACTTC. Its translation is CASNEGDREKNIQYF.

Only one count was recorded for this clone. CDR3 in DNA: TGTGCCAGTAGTGGGACAGGGTCGTCAAACTCTGGAAACACCATATATTTT. Its protein is CASSGTGSSNSGNTIYF. The chain is built from TRBV19 and TRBJ1-3, with 9 bases aligning to TRBD1. The CDR3 spans 17 residues. The junction had 8 bases not matched to a gene; V was cut back by 5 bases and J by 0 bases. The germline V gene encodes CDR1 LNHDA and CDR2 SQIVND (reference sequence).

In DNA form, the CDR3 reads TGTGCCAGCTCACCTCTAGCCCTACAAGGCTCCTACGAGCAGTACTTC. It encodes CASSPLALQGSYEQYF. The chain is built from TRBV18 and TRBJ2-7, with TRBD2 as a possible D gene (5 bases). The V and J ends lost 3 bases and 0 bases respectively, with 15 bases between them. Germline lookup yields CDR1 KGHSH and CDR2 LQKENI. The CDR3 is 16 amino acids. Full variable domain (remainder filled in from reference TRBV18 and TRBJ2-7): NAGVMQNPRHLVRRRGQEARLRCSPMKGHSHVYWYRQLPEEGLKFMVYLQKENIIDESGMPKERFSAEFPKEGPSILRIQQVVRGDSAAYFCASSPLALQGSYEQYFGPGTRLTVT.

The chain uses TRBV12-5 and TRBJ2-3, with 10 bases aligning to TRBD2. The CDR3 has 14 residues. V dropped 5 bases and J dropped 4; count of bases not matched to a gene: 3. Germline assignment: CDR1 LGHNT and CDR2 FRNRAP. CDR3 DNA sequence: TGTGCTAGTGGTGTACTAGCGGGGCCAGATACGCAGTATTTT. The encoded protein is CASGVLAGPDTQYF. Complete variable domain (other parts from reference TRBV12-5 and TRBJ2-3): DARVTQTPRHKVTEMGQEVTMRCQPILGHNTVFWYRQTMMQGLELLAYFRNRAPLDDSGMPKDRFSAEMPDATLATLKIQPSEPRDSAVYFCASGVLAGPDTQYFGPGTRLTVL.

The V call is TRBV3-1 (or the pseudogene TRBV3-2), the J call TRBJ1-5; D remains ambiguous. Deletions cut 5 bases from V and 7 bases from J, with 15 bases between. CDR1 is LGHDT and CDR2 is YNNKEL in the germline V gene (reference sequence). The CDR3 covers 14 residues. CDR3 DNA sequence: TGTGCCAGCAGCTTCGGACGCCGCGGGCAGCCCCAGCATTTT. This sequence encodes CASSFGRRGQPQHF.

This chain joins TRBV3-1 (or the pseudogene TRBV3-2) and TRBJ2-3; TRBD2 aligns across 7 bases. V dropped 8 bases and J dropped 0; count of bases not matched to a gene: 5. CDR3 length equals 14 residues. The V gene's germline CDR1 is LGHDT and CDR2 YNNKEL (reference sequence). The CDR3 spells CASVPGGSTDTQYF. The DNA for the CDR3 is TGTGCCAGCGTTCCGGGGGGAAGCACAGATACGCAGTATTTT.

V gene TRBV7-3 combines with J gene TRBJ2-5, with D uncertain. Between the trimmed V and J ends, which lost 7 bases and 4 bases, there was a span of 13 bases. CDR3 length: 13 amino acids. CDR1 SGHTA and CDR2 FQGTGA come from the germline V gene. CDR3 coding DNA: TGTGCCAGCAAGGAGTTAGATCGAGAGACCCAGTACTTC. It encodes CASKELDRETQYF.

This clone appeared a single time. This chain connects TRBV6-5 to TRBJ2-3, with D unclear. Trimming took off 4 bases at V and 0 bases at J, with 14 bases between the two ends. The CDR3 loop spans 16 amino acids. Germline CDR1 and CDR2: MNHEY and SVGAGI. CDR3 residues: CASSFPTQMSTDTQYF. The DNA for the CDR3 is TGTGCCAGCAGTTTCCCTACCCAAATGAGCACAGATACGCAGTATTTT.

V and J are TRBV27 and TRBJ2-5; the match to TRBD2 covers 7 bases. Germline V lookup: CDR1 MNHEY, CDR2 SMNVEV (reference sequence). V lost 6 bases and J lost 0; bases outside the gene matches: 4. The CDR3 contains 14 residues. CDR3 sequence: CASSFSGNQETQYF. The CDR3 DNA follows: TGTGCCAGCAGCTTCAGCGGGAACCAAGAGACCCAGTACTTC.

In this sample, this clone turned up once. The chain links TRBV19 to TRBJ1-1; tentative D call: TRBD1 (6 bases). Germline values: CDR1 LNHDA, CDR2 SQIVND (reference sequence). The CDR3 loop spans 14 amino acids. Deletions cut 6 bases from V and 1 base from J, with 12 bases between. The chain's CDR3 is CASRQGAGNTEAFF. The CDR3 DNA is TGTGCCAGTAGACAGGGCGCTGGGAACACTGAAGCTTTCTTT. Supplemented by reference TRBV19 and TRBJ1-1, the full variable domain reads DGGITQSPKYLFRKEGQNVTLSCEQNLNHDAMYWYRQDPGQGLRLIYYSQIVNDFQKGDIAEGYSVSREKKESFPLTVTSAQKNPTAFYLCASRQGAGNTEAFFGQGTRLTVV.